This T cell receptor beta chain stems from a study of blood T cell repertoires in COVID-19. Study-level information: There were acute and convalescent COVID-19 samples, and they came from the United States, Italy and Spain. Sample material is recorded as cDNA or gDNA derived from T cells, B-cell-depleted T cells, or PBMCs.

J was trimmed by 2 bases and V by 0 bases; bases with no gene match: 9. The CDR3 consists of 18 residues. From germline, CDR1 is LNHDA and CDR2 SQIVND (reference sequence). Seattle patient enrollment occurred during active infection, with longitudinal follow-up thereafter. Sequencing used immunoSEQ multiplex PCR; TCRdb keeps in-frame clones, though not all of them. The table records hundreds of thousands of clones, about 84% of them present only once. This TCR derives from an elderly woman with COVID-19, enrolled during active disease. The material sequenced was peripheral blood. This rearrangement joins TRBV19 to TRBJ2-2, with TRBD2 matching over 7 bases. In DNA, the CDR3 is TGTGCCAGTAGTATAGATGGCCTCGGGGGGACTAACACCGGGGAGCTGTTTTTT. Translating it yields CASSIDGLGGTNTGELFF.